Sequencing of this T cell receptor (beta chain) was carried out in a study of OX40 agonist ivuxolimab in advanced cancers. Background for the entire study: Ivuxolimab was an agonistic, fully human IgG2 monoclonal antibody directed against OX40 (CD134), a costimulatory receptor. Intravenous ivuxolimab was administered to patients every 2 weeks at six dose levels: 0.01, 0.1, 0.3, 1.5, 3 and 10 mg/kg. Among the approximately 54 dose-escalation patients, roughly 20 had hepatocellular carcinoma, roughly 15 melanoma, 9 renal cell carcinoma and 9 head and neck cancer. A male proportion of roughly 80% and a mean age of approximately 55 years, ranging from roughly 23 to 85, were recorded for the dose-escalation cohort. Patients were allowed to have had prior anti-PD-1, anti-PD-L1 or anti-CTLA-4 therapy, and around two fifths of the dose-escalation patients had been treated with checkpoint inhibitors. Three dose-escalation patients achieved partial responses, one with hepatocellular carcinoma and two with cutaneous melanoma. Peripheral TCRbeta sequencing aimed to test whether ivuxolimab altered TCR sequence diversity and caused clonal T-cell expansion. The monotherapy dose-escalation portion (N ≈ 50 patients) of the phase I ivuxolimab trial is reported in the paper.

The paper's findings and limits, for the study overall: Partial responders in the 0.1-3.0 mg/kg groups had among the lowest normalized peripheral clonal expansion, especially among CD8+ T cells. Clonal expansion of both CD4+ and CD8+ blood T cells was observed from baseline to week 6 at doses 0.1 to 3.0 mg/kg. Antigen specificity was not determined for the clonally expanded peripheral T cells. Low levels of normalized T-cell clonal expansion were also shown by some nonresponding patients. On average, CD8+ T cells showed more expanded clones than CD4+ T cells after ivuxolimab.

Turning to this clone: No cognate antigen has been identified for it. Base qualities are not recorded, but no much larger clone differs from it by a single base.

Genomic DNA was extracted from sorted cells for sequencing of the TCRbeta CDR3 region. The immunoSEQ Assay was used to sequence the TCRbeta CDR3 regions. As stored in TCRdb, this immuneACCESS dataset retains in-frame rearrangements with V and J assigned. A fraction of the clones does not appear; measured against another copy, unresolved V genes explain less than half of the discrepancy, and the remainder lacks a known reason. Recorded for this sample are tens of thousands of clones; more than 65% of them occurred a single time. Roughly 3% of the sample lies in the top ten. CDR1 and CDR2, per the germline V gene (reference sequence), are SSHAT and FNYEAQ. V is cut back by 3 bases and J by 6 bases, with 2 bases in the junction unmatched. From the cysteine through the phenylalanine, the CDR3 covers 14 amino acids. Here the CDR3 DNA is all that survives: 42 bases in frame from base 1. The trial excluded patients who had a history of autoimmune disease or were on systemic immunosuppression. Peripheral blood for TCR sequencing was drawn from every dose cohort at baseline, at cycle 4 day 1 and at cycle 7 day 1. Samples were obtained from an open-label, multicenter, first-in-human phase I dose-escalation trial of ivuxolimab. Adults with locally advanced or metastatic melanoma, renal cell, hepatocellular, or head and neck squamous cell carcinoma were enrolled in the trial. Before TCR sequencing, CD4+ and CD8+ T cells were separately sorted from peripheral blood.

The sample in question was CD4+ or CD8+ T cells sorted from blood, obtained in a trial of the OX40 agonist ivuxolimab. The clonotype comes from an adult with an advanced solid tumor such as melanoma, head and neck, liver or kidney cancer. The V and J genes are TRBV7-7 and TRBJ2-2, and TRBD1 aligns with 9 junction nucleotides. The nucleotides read TGTGCCAGCAGCTTGGGGACAGGGTCCGGGGAGCTGTTTTTT. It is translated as CASSLGTGSGELFF.